This T cell receptor (beta chain) was sequenced in a study of identical twins. Addition of a universal primer site occurred through template switching, and cDNA carried unique molecular identifiers. In TCRdb, the 5' RACE reads were re-called with MiXCR into one record per CDR3 protein. The sample records 1.5 million to 2 million distinct CDR3 sequences, 32% being singletons. This clonotype was seen a few times. This CDR3 is 17 amino acids long. The trim removed 4 bases at V and 3 bases at J, leaving 11 bases unmatched. The germline CDR1 and CDR2 sequences are LGHNA and YNFKEQ. All donors comprised healthy Caucasians.

The sequence came from a newborn girl in good health. This chain joins TRBV4-2 and TRBJ2-1, with 8 positions matching TRBD2. The sequenced sample consisted of cord blood. CDR3 nucleotide sequence: TGTGCCAGCAGCCCACGGGGGGGGGCGGAAATCTACAATGAGCAGTTCTTC. This codes for CASSPRGGAEIYNEQFF.